The present entry profiles one TCR beta chain with its context. The sample comes from a study of shared clonotypes between healthy human individuals. Produced via immunoSEQ multiplex PCR; TCRdb's table is partial and in-frame only. This table has over 1.5 million clones, under 99% appearing once. CDR1 SGHDT and CDR2 YYEEEE come from the germline V gene. The CDR3 spans 15 residues. The V end lost 2 bases, the J end lost 0 bases, and 8 bases lay between the germline ends. The sequence came from a man between 25 and 39 years old in good health. What was sequenced was naive CD4+ T cells sorted from blood. Subset denoted: CD45RA+ positively selected. This chain connects TRBV5-6 to TRBJ2-2; D remains ambiguous. The CDR3: CASSFYSPNTGELFF. As DNA, the CDR3 is TGTGCCAGCAGCTTTTACAGCCCGAACACCGGGGAGCTGTTTTTT.